The table lists the clone carrying this T cell receptor (beta chain) with many counts. TCRdb reprocessed the PCR reads with MiXCR, giving one entry per CDR3 protein. This sample has around 86,000 distinct CDR3 sequences; roughly 19% occur once, and the top ten carry roughly 0.93%. Sorting captured naive CD8 T cells as CD8+CD4-CCR7+CD45RA+. The sample comes from a study of molecular identifiers for immune sequencing clone quantification. Germline V CDR1 and CDR2: SGHRS, YFSETQ. The CDR3 consists of 15 residues. V was pared by 4 bases and J by 0 bases, with 14 bases between. The V gene is TRBV5-1, the J gene TRBJ2-7; a weak D match, TRBD2 (6 bases). Input material: naive CD8+ T cells from blood, with Jurkat cell RNA spiked in. The subset is: FACS-sorted CD8+CD4-CCR7+CD45RA+ naive T cells. The sequence derives from a human donor in good health. Some libraries in this study had Jurkat cell RNA spiked in. The CDR3 DNA reads as TGCGCCAGCAGCGCGGTAGCGGACCTCTCCTACGAGCAGTACTTC. This gives the protein CASSAVADLSYEQYF.